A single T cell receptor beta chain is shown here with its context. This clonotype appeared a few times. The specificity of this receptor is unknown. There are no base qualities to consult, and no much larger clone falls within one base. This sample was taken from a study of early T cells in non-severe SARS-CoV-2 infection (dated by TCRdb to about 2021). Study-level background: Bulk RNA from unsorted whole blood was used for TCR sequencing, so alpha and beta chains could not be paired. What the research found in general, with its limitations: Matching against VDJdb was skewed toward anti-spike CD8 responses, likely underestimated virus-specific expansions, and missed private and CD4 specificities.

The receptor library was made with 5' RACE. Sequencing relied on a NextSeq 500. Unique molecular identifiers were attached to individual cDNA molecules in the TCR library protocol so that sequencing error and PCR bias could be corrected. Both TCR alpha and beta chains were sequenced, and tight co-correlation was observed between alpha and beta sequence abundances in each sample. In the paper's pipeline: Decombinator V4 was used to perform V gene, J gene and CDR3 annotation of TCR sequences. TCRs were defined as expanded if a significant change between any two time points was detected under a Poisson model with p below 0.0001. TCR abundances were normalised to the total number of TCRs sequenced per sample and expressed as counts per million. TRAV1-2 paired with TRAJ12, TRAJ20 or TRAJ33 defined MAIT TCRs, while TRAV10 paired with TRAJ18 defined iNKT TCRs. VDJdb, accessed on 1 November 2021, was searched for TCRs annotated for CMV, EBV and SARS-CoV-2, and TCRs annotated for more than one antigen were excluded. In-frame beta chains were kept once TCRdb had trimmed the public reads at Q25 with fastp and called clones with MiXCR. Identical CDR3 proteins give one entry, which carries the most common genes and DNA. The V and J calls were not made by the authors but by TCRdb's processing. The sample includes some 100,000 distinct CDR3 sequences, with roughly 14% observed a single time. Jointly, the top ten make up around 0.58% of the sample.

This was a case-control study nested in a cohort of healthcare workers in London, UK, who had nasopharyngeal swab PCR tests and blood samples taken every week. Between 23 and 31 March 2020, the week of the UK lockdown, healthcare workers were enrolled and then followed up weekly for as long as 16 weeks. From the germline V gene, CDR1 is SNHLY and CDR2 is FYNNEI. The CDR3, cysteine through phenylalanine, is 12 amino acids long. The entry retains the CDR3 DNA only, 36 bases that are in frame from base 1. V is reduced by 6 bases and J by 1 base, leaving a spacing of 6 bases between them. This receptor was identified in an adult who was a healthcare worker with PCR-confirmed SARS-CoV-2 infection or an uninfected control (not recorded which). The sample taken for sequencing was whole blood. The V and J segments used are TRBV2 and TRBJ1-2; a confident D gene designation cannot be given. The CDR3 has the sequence CASRKDNYGYTF. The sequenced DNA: TGTGCCAGCAGGAAAGATAACTATGGCTACACCTTC.